This T cell receptor beta chain is from a study of cytomegalovirus exposure and HLA in healthy donors. Overall study: Researchers previously reported finding 100 million or so unique TCR beta sequences from around 200 million T cells. Overall study results and limits: Among donors in an Asian-associated ancestry cluster, a later analysis reportedly found fewer N-insertions than the roughly 700-donor mean.

As for the donors, each was a healthy bone marrow donor. J lost 5 bases, V lost 6 bases, and 4 bases had no gene match. From germline, CDR1 is SGHTA and CDR2 FQGNSA. This CDR3 region has 13 residues. PCR used 60 Vbeta primers and 13 Jbeta primers. Using immunoSEQ multiplex PCR, the repertoire was profiled, and TCRdb retains in-frame clones only, with some absent. The sample includes 150,000 to 200,000 clones, around four fifths of them seen just once. This clone was seen only a few times. The antigen is unknown. This clonotype originated in a female donor in good health and CMV-seronegative. The material sequenced was PBMCs. The chain couples TRBV7-2 to TRBJ2-5, with 9 bases fitting TRBD1. CDR3 sequence: CASSQDRGETQYF. The CDR3 region has the DNA TGTGCCAGCAGTCAGGACAGGGGTGAGACCCAGTACTTC.